This T cell receptor beta chain was recorded in a study of blood T cell repertoires in COVID-19. Study details: The samples span acute and convalescent COVID-19 from the United States, Italy and Spain.

This CDR3 contains 13 residues. Germline V gene lookup returns CDR1 SQVTM and CDR2 ANQGSEA. Trimming took 6 bases from V and 3 from J, leaving 9 bases between them. Repertoires were generated with immunoSEQ multiplex PCR, while TCRdb's copy carries only in-frame clones and drops some. Counted here are approximately 250,000 clones, approximately 80% occurring once; the ten biggest clones make up around 4%. The receptor comes from a man in his fifties or sixties with acute or convalescent COVID-19. This chain joins TRBV29-1 and TRBJ1-6; D might be TRBD1 (6 bases). The sequencing input was peripheral blood. CDR3 amino acids: CSVQGNYNSPLHF. CDR3 DNA sequence: TGCAGCGTGCAGGGGAACTATAATTCACCCCTCCACTTT.